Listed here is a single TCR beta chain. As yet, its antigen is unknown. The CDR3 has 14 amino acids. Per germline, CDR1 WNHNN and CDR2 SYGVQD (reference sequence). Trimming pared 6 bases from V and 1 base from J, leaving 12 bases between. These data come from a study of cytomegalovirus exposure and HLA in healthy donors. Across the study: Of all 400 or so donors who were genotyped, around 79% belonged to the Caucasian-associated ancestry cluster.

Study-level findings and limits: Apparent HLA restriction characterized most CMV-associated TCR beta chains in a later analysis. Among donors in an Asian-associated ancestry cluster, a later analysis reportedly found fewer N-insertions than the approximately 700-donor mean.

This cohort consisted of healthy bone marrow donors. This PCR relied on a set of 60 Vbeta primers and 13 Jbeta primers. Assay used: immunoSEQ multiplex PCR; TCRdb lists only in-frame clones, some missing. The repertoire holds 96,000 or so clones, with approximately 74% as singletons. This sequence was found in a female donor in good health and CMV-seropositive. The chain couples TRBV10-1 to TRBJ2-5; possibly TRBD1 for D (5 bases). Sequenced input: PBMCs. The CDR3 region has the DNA TGCGCCAGCAGCCTAGGGGCAGGCCAAGAGACCCAGTACTTC. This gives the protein CASSLGAGQETQYF.